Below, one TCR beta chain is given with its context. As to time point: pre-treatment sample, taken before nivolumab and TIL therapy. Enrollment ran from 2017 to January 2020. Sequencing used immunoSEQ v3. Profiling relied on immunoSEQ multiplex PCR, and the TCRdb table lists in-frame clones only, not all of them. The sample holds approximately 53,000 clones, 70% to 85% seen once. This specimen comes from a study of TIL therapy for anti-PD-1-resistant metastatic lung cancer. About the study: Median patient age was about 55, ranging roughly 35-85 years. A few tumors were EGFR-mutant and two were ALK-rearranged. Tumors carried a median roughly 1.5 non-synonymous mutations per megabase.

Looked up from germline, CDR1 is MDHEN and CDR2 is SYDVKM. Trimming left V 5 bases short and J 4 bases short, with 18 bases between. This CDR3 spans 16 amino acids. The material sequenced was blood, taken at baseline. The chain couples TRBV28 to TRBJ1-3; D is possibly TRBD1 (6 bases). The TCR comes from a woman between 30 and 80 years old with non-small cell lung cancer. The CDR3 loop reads CASSTNLGASGNTIYF. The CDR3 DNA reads TGTGCCAGCAGTACCAATTTGGGGGCTTCCGGAAACACCATATATTTT.